What follows are 2 T cell receptor beta chains derived from one specimen sequenced in a study of T cells in Graves' hyperthyroidism and ophthalmopathy. What was amplified from RNA transcripts were TCR beta CDR3 regions. The HTBI primer set was used in a first-round RT-PCR of the TCR CDR3. Each CDR3 protein is one row after TCRdb ran MiXCR on the multiplex PCR reads. The sample has 550,000 to 800,000 distinct CDR3 sequences, 15% to 20% seen once. Sequenced material: blood. The receptor set was obtained from a middle-aged man with Graves' hyperthyroidism.

This clonotype was seen a few times. CDR3 loop: CASSLRQGHTGELFF. CDR3 in DNA: TGTGCCAGCAGTTTAAGACAGGGTCACACCGGGGAGCTGTTTTTT. The V gene is TRBV6-1, the J gene TRBJ2-2; 7 bases fit TRBD1. The CDR3 length is 15 residues. In germline, CDR1 is MNHNS, CDR2 SASEGT. V lost 5 bases and J lost 3; bases outside the gene matches: 6.

This clonotype has at least ten counts. The chain is built from TRBV2 and TRBJ2-7, with 7 bases identical to TRBD1. The CDR3 spans 13 residues. CDR1 is SNHLY and CDR2 is FYNNEI in the germline V gene. With V trimmed by 10 bases and J by 6 bases, 12 bases remained unmatched. The CDR3 bases are TGTGCCACCGGTCCACAGGGGTTGTTCGAGCAGTACTTC. This gives the protein CATGPQGLFEQYF.